This T cell receptor (beta chain) originates from a study of human T cells and chemical hapten exposure. Study-level information: Patients having alopecia areata, totalis or universalis were mostly female.

TCRdb re-called the RACE reads with MiXCR, one entry per CDR3 protein. The table records 95,000 or so distinct CDR3 sequences, around 10% of them present only once. Per the germline V gene, CDR1 is SGDLS and CDR2 is YYNGEE. With V trimmed by 4 bases and J by 4 bases, 9 bases remained unmatched. The CDR3 runs to 16 residues. Time point of the sample: patch test 2, 6 weeks after DPC sensitization. This sample's treatment: therapeutic diphenylcyclopropenone sensitization with weekly scalp DPC. Each patch test followed a blood draw. General study results and limits: TCRs exceeding a frequency of 1 in 1000 stayed unchanged under DPC sensitization.

This clonotype was picked up a small number of times. Its antigen remains unknown. The chain recombines TRBV9 with TRBJ2-1; 9 bases match TRBD1. Here the sequenced sample was whole blood, taken in connection with sensitization to the hapten diphenylcyclopropenone (DPC). The TCR comes from a woman aged 40 to 50 with alopecia areata. Some clones in this sample may be carry-over from other donors' samples. CDR3 sequence: CASSQGLDRGYNEQFF. CDR3 bases: TGTGCCAGCAGCCAGGGTTTGGACAGGGGTTACAATGAGCAGTTCTTC. The full variable domain, in which reference TRBV9 and TRBJ2-1 provide the parts outside the CDR3, is DSGVTQTPKHLITATGQRVTLRCSPRSGDLSVYWYQQSLDQGLQFLIQYYNGEERAKGNILERFSAQQFPDLHSELNLSSLELGDSALYFCASSQGLDRGYNEQFFGPGTRLTVL.